This TCR beta chain was recorded in a study of PD-1 blockade in mismatch repair-deficient tumors. The wider study: Patients had approximately 11 mismatch repair-deficient cancer types and were previously treated and progressing.

Generated by immunoSEQ multiplex PCR, the TCRdb table keeps only in-frame clones and is missing some. Of 60,000 to 65,000 clones in the sample, approximately 89% are singletons; the top ten hold around 13%. The J segment lost 5 bases and the V segment lost 5 bases, leaving 3 bases of the junction unmatched. This CDR3 region has 13 residues. CDR1 and CDR2 from the germline V gene are SNHLY and FYNNEI. For this clone: Its antigen is not known.

All patients were mismatch repair deficient, assessed by either PCR or immunohistochemistry. TCR sequencing covered a few patients who responded to pembrolizumab. Findings of the study overall: Tumor-resident clones, often undetectable pretreatment in blood, expanded then contracted after pembrolizumab.

The chain uses TRBV2 and TRBJ2-5, with 9 bases lining up with TRBD1. Sequencing used peripheral blood, obtained 52 weeks after starting pembrolizumab. This TCR was recovered from an adult with mismatch repair-deficient cancer. CDR3 protein: CASSPGTGETQYF. For the CDR3, the DNA is TGTGCCAGCAGTCCCGGGACAGGGGAGACCCAGTACTTC.